The TCR beta chain described here comes from a study of shared clonotypes between healthy human individuals. Germline CDR1 and CDR2: GTSNPN and SVGIG (reference sequence). Between the trimmed V and J ends, which lost 7 bases and 13 bases, there was a span of 10 bases. This CDR3 contains 8 residues. This clone appeared a few times. Its antigen is currently unknown. Study-level findings and limits: Owing to a small donor count, the genetic and exposure-history diversity represented was limited.

The protocol was immunoSEQ multiplex PCR, while the TCRdb copy is restricted to in-frame clones and leaves out a portion. The sample lists millions of clones; 95% were seen once. This receptor was taken from a man between 18 and 35 years old in good health. The material sequenced was naive CD4+ T cells sorted from blood. This sample's subset: CD45RA+ positively selected. The V call is TRBV30, the J call TRBJ1-1, with a possible D match to TRBD1 (6 bases). CDR3 amino acids: CASRGGFF. The CDR3 coding sequence is TGTGCCTCCCGAGGGGGTTTCTTT. The variable domain in full, with the rest retrieved from reference TRBV30 and TRBJ1-1, is SQTIHQWPATLVQPVGSPLSLECTVEGTSNPNLYWYRQAAGRGLQLLFYSVGIGQISSEVPQNLSASRPQDRQFILSSKKLLLSDSGFYLCASRGGFFGQGTRLTVV.